These 23 T cell receptor beta chains were all obtained from the same sample, sequenced in a study of T cell repertoires in aging, cancer and after chemotherapy. A mixed TRB-A/B primer pool amplified rearranged TRB by multiplex touch-down PCR. TCRdb reprocessed the multiplex PCR reads via MiXCR and lists one record per CDR3 protein. This table holds roughly 8,000 distinct CDR3 sequences, less than 40% found once. Peripheral blood genomic DNA, not sorted cells or RNA, was the template. Source material: blood. These receptors all come from a human donor in good health.

The chain has TRBV19 and TRBJ1-2, with D possibly being TRBD1 (5 bases). The CDR3 is 15 amino acids. The V gene's germline CDR1 is LNHDA and CDR2 SQIVND (reference sequence). With 3 bases removed from V and 8 bases from J, the gap between germline ends came to 19 bases. Here the CDR3 reads CASSISHSRGEGYTF. CDR3 DNA: TGTGCCAGTAGTATCTCCCATTCGAGGGGAGAAGGCTACACCTTC. Using reference TRBV19 and TRBJ1-2 for the parts outside the CDR3, the full variable domain is DGGITQSPKYLFRKEGQNVTLSCEQNLNHDAMYWYRQDPGQGLRLIYYSQIVNDFQKGDIAEGYSVSREKKESFPLTVTSAQKNPTAFYLCASSISHSRGEGYTFGSGTRLTVV.

By share, this clonotype ranks as medium-sized. V and J are TRBV19 and TRBJ2-7; 12 nucleotides line up with TRBD2. Per the germline V gene, CDR1 is LNHDA and CDR2 is SQIVND (reference sequence). CDR3 length: 15 residues. The ends lost 5 bases at V and 4 bases at J; junction bases unmatched: 6. CDR3 DNA sequence: TGTGCCAGTAGTCGGACTAGCGGGATATCATACGAGCAGTACTTC. Translating it yields CASSRTSGISYEQYF.

This clonotype rates as large. The chain couples TRBV29-1 to TRBJ1-2; 7 bases are a match to TRBD1. CDR1 SQVTM and CDR2 ANQGSEA come from the germline V gene. CDR3 size: 12 residues. Unmatched junction bases numbered 6, after V lost 6 bases and J lost 5 bases. The CDR3 DNA reads TGCAGCGTGGGGGACAGAGAATATGGCTACACCTTC. It encodes CSVGDREYGYTF.

Relative to its sample, this clonotype is medium-sized. This chain links TRBV19 with TRBJ2-7; the D call may be TRBD1 or TRBD2 (6 bases each). V was trimmed by 5 bases and J by 3 bases, leaving 14 bases between them. This CDR3 comprises 14 residues. From germline, CDR1 is LNHDA and CDR2 SQIVND (reference sequence). CDR3 sequence: CASSLRGLRYEQYF. The CDR3 region has the DNA TGTGCCAGTAGTCTCCGGGGGCTCCGCTACGAGCAGTACTTC.

V is TRBV20-1 and J is TRBJ2-5, with TRBD2 as a possible D gene (5 bases). Germline CDR1 reads DFQATT; CDR2 reads SNEGSKA (reference sequence). This CDR3 is built from 13 residues. V dropped 3 bases and J dropped 1 base, with 9 bases sitting between them. This CDR3 reads CSASPGGQETQYF. CDR3 nucleotide sequence: TGCAGTGCTAGTCCAGGAGGCCAAGAGACCCAGTACTTC.

The V gene is TRBV19, the J gene TRBJ1-2, with 12 nucleotides matching TRBD1. J lost 4 bases, V lost 5 bases, and 2 bases had no gene match. The germline V gene has CDR1 LNHDA and CDR2 SQIVND (reference sequence). The CDR3 is 14 residues long. The chain's CDR3 is CASSRGQGAYGYTF. In DNA, the CDR3 is TGTGCCAGTAGTCGGGGACAGGGGGCCTATGGCTACACCTTC.

By proportion, this clonotype is medium-sized (0.01 to 0.1%). V is TRBV11-1 and J is TRBJ2-5, with D possibly matching TRBD2 (5 bases). The CDR3 loop spans 14 amino acids. CDR1 is SGHAT and CDR2 is FQDESV in the germline V gene (reference sequence). Trimming removed 5 bases from V and 5 bases from J, with 15 bases in between. The DNA for the CDR3 is TGTGCCAGCAGCCCGGACCTTCGGAGGGAGACCCAGTACTTC. This translates into CASSPDLRRETQYF.

This clonotype counts as medium-sized (0.01 to 0.1%). This chain joins TRBV6-5 and TRBJ2-1; TRBD1 matches 7 bases. J was trimmed by 2 bases and V by 2 bases; bases with no gene match: 0. CDR1 is MNHEY, CDR2 SVGAGI, per germline. This CDR3 is 14 amino acids long. For the CDR3, the DNA is TGTGCCAGCAGTTACAGGGGGCCCTACAATGAGCAGTTCTTC. Amino acid sequence: CASSYRGPYNEQFF.

This chain connects TRBV7-2 to TRBJ2-3; 7 bases agree with TRBD2. Germline CDR1 SGHTA, CDR2 FQGNSA. The CDR3 has 17 residues. Trimming at V came to 5 bases and at J to 2 bases, leaving 13 bases not matched to a gene. The CDR3 loop is CASSPLRVSGSTDTQYF. CDR3 DNA sequence: TGTGCCAGCAGCCCCCTACGCGTTAGCGGGTCCACAGATACGCAGTATTTT.

The chain employs TRBV30 and TRBJ1-2; D is ambiguous. Trimming removed 0 bases at V and 8 bases at J, with 13 bases between. Germline V gene lookup returns CDR1 GTSNPN and CDR2 SVGIG (reference sequence). The CDR3 runs 13 residues. Here the CDR3 reads CAWSVSPYGGYTF. In DNA, the CDR3 is TGTGCCTGGAGTGTAAGCCCCTACGGGGGCTACACCTTC.

The rearrangement uses TRBV18 and TRBJ2-6; the match to TRBD1 covers 8 bases. CDR1 is KGHSH, CDR2 LQKENI, per germline. The CDR3 is 19 amino acids. Trimming took 0 bases from V and 0 from J; bases not matched to a gene: 7. CDR3 DNA sequence: TGTGCCAGCTCACCACCGGGACAGGCCTTTTTCTCTGGGGCCAACGTCCTGACTTTC. Its translation is CASSPPGQAFFSGANVLTF.

This clonotype came up a few times. The CDR3 nucleotides are TGTGCCAGCAGTTTATCCTGGGTCTCCTACGAGCAGTACTTC. Protein sequence: CASSLSWVSYEQYF. The gene calls are TRBV12-3 or TRBV12-4 and TRBJ2-7; unclear D gene. Deletions cut 2 bases from V and 0 bases from J, with 8 bases between. The CDR3 spans 14 residues.

V usage is TRBV27 and J usage is TRBJ1-1; possibly TRBD1 for D (5 bases). Deletions cut 6 bases from V and 4 bases from J, with 12 bases between. Germline V gene sequence: CDR1 MNHEY, CDR2 SMNVEV (reference sequence). This CDR3 contains 13 residues. The CDR3 reads CASSSGVGTEAFF. The CDR3 DNA reads TGTGCCAGCAGCTCGGGGGTGGGCACTGAAGCTTTCTTT.

The genes are TRBV19 and TRBJ1-2; D is perhaps TRBD1 (6 bases). The CDR3 is 13 residues long. Trimming stripped 7 bases from V and 0 bases from J, with 9 bases between. Germline CDR1 LNHDA, CDR2 SQIVND (reference sequence). CDR3 amino acids: CASNTGPNYGYTF. The CDR3 nucleotides are TGTGCCAGTAATACAGGGCCTAACTATGGCTACACCTTC. Full variable domain (remainder filled in from reference TRBV19 and TRBJ1-2): DGGITQSPKYLFRKEGQNVTLSCEQNLNHDAMYWYRQDPGQGLRLIYYSQIVNDFQKGDIAEGYSVSREKKESFPLTVTSAQKNPTAFYLCASNTGPNYGYTFGSGTRLTVV.

The chain employs TRBV12-3 or TRBV12-4 and TRBJ1-2; D is ambiguous. V was clipped by 3 bases and J by 1 base, with 12 bases between them. The CDR3 extends over 15 amino acids. The CDR3 loop is CASSLGAASNYGYTF. CDR3 nucleotide sequence: TGTGCCAGCAGTTTGGGAGCAGCAAGTAACTATGGCTACACCTTC.

This rearrangement joins TRBV6-6 to TRBJ1-5; a weak D match, TRBD1 (5 bases). The germline V and J ends were trimmed by 5 bases and 0 bases, with 8 bases remaining between them. Germline assignment: CDR1 MNHNY and CDR2 SVGAGI (reference sequence). The CDR3 extends over 14 amino acids. This CDR3 reads CASSDSNSNQPQHF. The CDR3 DNA is TGTGCCAGCAGTGACAGTAATAGCAATCAGCCCCAGCATTTT.

This clonotype was recorded a few times. The chain carries TRBV12-3 or TRBV12-4 and TRBJ2-1; D unresolved. The CDR3 consists of 16 residues. Trimming shortened V by 1 base and J by 2 bases, and 12 bases separated the two germline ends. The CDR3 sequence is CASSLERPSPYNEQFF. In DNA form, the CDR3 reads TGTGCCAGCAGTTTAGAAAGGCCTAGTCCCTACAATGAGCAGTTCTTC.

This chain connects TRBV12-3 or TRBV12-4 to TRBJ1-6; D ambiguous. CDR3 size: 13 residues. V lost 1 base to trimming and J lost 7 bases, with 5 bases between them. The CDR3 DNA sequence: TGTGCCAGCAGTTTAGTAAGGAATTCACCCCTCCACTTT. Protein product: CASSLVRNSPLHF.

The sample holds a few counts of this clonotype. V is TRBV15 and J is TRBJ2-7, with 7 bases identical to TRBD2. In germline, CDR1 is LNHNV, CDR2 YYDKDF (reference sequence). After removal of 3 bases from V and 6 bases from J, the junction contained 8 bases not matched to a gene. CDR3 length: 14 amino acids. CDR3 sequence (DNA): TGTGCCACCAGCAGGGGGGGGTCCACAGGCGAGCAGTACTTC. It codes for CATSRGGSTGEQYF.

This clonotype was seen more than once but under ten times. J is TRBJ1-2 and V is TRBV5-6; D ambiguous. The CDR3 length is 13 residues. Per the germline V gene, CDR1 is SGHDT and CDR2 is YYEEEE. The ends were cut back, 5 bases at V and 4 bases at J, with 12 bases in the middle. CDR3 protein: CASSKGVVYGYTF. CDR3 bases: TGTGCCAGCAGTAAAGGAGTCGTCTATGGCTACACCTTC.

This clonotype was counted a single time. V is TRBV27 and J is TRBJ1-5; D is unresolved. Germline loops: CDR1 MNHEY, CDR2 SMNVEV (reference sequence). The CDR3 contains 14 residues. Trimming removed 2 bases from V and 5 bases from J, with 10 bases in between. CDR3 DNA: TGTGCCAGCAGTTTAGATAGTGGGGATCAGCCCCAGCATTTT. It translates to CASSLDSGDQPQHF.

The chain joins TRBV5-6 to TRBJ2-5; 9 bases are a match to TRBD2. The CDR3 sequence is 17 residues long. Germline V CDR1 and CDR2: SGHDT, YYEEEE. Trimming took 2 bases from V and 5 from J; bases not matched to a gene: 13. CDR3: CASSFGASGAQGETQYF. In DNA, the CDR3 is TGTGCCAGCAGCTTTGGGGCTAGCGGGGCCCAAGGGGAGACCCAGTACTTC.

On this clonotype: A much larger clone differs by one base, so this may be a read error. The chain links TRBV19 to TRBJ2-5, with 8 nucleotides matching TRBD2. From germline, CDR1 is LNHDA and CDR2 SQIVND (reference sequence). The CDR3 consists of 15 residues. For the CDR3, the DNA is TGTGTCAGTAGTATAGATCCCACGGGGGGGGAGACCCAGTACTTC. Its translation: CVSSIDPTGGETQYF.